What follows describes a single T cell receptor (beta chain). This entry is derived from a study of control samples from healthy donors and cancer patients. The method was immunoSEQ multiplex PCR; TCRdb's version includes in-frame clones alone and lacks a portion of them. Among fewer than 130,000 clones, approximately 90% were seen once, and the ten largest hold roughly 3.5%. With 4 bases removed from V and 4 bases from J, the gap between germline ends came to 10 bases. CDR3 length: 14 residues. Germline assignment: CDR1 MNHEY and CDR2 SVGAGI. This TCR derives from an older woman with lung cancer. The V call is TRBV6-5, the J call TRBJ2-2; TRBD2 might be the D (6 bases). Sequencing input: PBMCs. The CDR3 sequence: CASSFGGGTGELFF. CDR3 DNA: TGTGCCAGCAGTTTCGGGGGAGGCACCGGGGAGCTGTTTTTT.